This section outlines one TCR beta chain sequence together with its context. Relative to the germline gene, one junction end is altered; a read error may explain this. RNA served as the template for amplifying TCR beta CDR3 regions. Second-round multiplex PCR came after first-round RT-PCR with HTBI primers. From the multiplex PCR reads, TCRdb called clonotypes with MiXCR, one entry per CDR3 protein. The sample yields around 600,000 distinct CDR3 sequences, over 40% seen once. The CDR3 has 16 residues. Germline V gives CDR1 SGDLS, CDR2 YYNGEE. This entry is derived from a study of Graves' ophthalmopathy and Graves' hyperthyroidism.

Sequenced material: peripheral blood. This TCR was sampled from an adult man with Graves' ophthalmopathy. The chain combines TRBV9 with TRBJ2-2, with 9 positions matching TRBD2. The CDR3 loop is CASSLRGRAVTGEPFF. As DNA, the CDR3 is TGTGCCAGCAGTTTACGCGGGAGGGCCGTGACCGGGGAGCCGTTTTTT. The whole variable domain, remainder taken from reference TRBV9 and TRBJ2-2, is DSGVTQTPKHLITATGQRVTLRCSPRSGDLSVYWYQQSLDQGLQFLIQYYNGEERAKGNILERFSAQQFPDLHSELNLSSLELGDSALYFCASSLRGRAVTGEPFFGEGSRLTVL.